In this sample, the clone carrying this T cell receptor (beta chain) turned up a few times. Its specificity is not known. The data derive from a study of blood T cells in healthy people across ages. Study details: Capture by template switching was about one barcoded beta molecule per two T cells.

V lost 6 bases to trimming and J lost 9 bases; unmatched junction nucleotides: 10. Germline CDR1 and CDR2: ENHRY and SYGVKD. The CDR3 contains 14 residues. Sample-barcoded 5' priming and a J-beta primer mix drove a second PCR of about 7 to 12 cycles. MiXCR, run by TCRdb on the 5' RACE reads, gives a single entry per CDR3 protein. The sample records hundreds of thousands of distinct CDR3 sequences, 35% to 40% being singletons. The study, taken as a whole, reports: Higher diversity and more naive CD4+ cells were features of long-lived donors, compared to aged donors. Researchers report that TCR beta diversity correlated strongly with naive T cell percentage.

This sequence was found in a man aged 18 to 30 in good health. The genes are TRBV10-3 and TRBJ2-2, with TRBD2 matching over 7 bases. The sequenced sample was blood. CDR3 DNA sequence: TGTGCCATCAGAGGACTAGAAGGTGACAGGGAGCTGTTTTTT. Its protein product is CAIRGLEGDRELFF.